The 23 T cell receptor beta chains below all came from one sample that was sequenced in a study of post-analysis software for immune sequencing data. Carried by the TCR beta cDNA libraries were unique molecular identifiers. TCRdb processed the PCR reads anew with MiXCR; each CDR3 protein has one entry. The data hold about 540,000 distinct CDR3 sequences, with 34% observed a single time. Study-wide findings and caveats: A handful of TRBV segments were more frequent in patients than controls; TRBV5-6, TRBV5-1 and TRBV20-1 belonged to this group.

These receptors have no known antigen. Input material: blood. These receptor sequences come from a girl aged 2 to 17 with multiple sclerosis.

The chain links TRBV5-1 to TRBJ2-5; 7 nucleotides line up with TRBD2. The CDR3 contains 16 residues. CDR1 and CDR2 from the germline V gene are SGHRS and YFSETQ. Trimming cost V 0 bases and J 3 bases; bases outside gene matches: 8. CDR3 nucleotide sequence: TGCGCCAGCAGCTTGGGGTTTGCGGCGGGGGAAGAGACCCAGTACTTC. It is translated as CASSLGFAAGEETQYF. The full variable domain, its missing parts supplied by reference TRBV5-1 and TRBJ2-5, is KAGVTQTPRYLIKTRGQQVTLSCSPISGHRSVSWYQQTPGQGLQFLFEYFSETQRNKGNFPGRFSGRQFSNSRSEMNVSTLELGDSALYLCASSLGFAAGEETQYFGPGTRLLVL.

This clonotype has ten or more counts. The V gene is TRBV4-2, the J gene TRBJ2-1, with D possibly matching TRBD1 (6 bases). This CDR3 region has 13 residues. V was trimmed by 6 bases and J by 5 bases, leaving 11 bases between them. The germline V gene encodes CDR1 LGHNA and CDR2 YNFKEQ. DNA of the CDR3: TGTGCCAGCAGTTCCCAGGGGAACAATGAGCAGTTCTTC. As protein: CASSSQGNNEQFF.

This clonotype has just a few counts. CDR3 protein: CAISESPDGYTF. CDR3 nucleotides: TGTGCCATCAGTGAGTCACCGGATGGCTACACCTTC. The genes are TRBV10-3 and TRBJ1-2; D unclear. Germline CDR1 is ENHRY and CDR2 is SYGVKD. Deletions cut 0 bases from V and 6 bases from J, with 5 bases between. This CDR3 region has 12 residues.

The V gene is TRBV4-2, the J gene TRBJ2-1; 9 nucleotides align to TRBD2. Losses at the gene ends were 1 base for V and 8 bases for J; bases not matched to a gene: 9. Germline-derived CDR1 and CDR2 are LGHNA and YNFKEQ. This CDR3 spans 16 amino acids. The CDR3 spells CASSQVPGTSFYEQFF. DNA for the CDR3: TGTGCCAGCAGCCAAGTGCCCGGGACTAGCTTCTATGAGCAGTTCTTC.

The chain employs TRBV7-9 and TRBJ2-1; the match to TRBD2 covers 7 bases. V lost 5 bases to trimming and J lost 8 bases; unmatched junction nucleotides: 18. The CDR3 has 17 residues. The germline V gene has CDR1 SEHNR and CDR2 FQNEAQ (reference sequence). In DNA, the CDR3 is TGTGCCAGCAGCCCCTGGGTGGGAGGGGCGAAAAACGATGAGCAGTTCTTC. It specifies CASSPWVGGAKNDEQFF.

This chain connects TRBV5-1 to TRBJ2-1, with TRBD2 as a possible D gene (6 bases). Germline V lookup: CDR1 SGHRS, CDR2 YFSETQ. V lost 3 bases to trimming and J lost 8 bases, with 21 bases between them. There are 16 residues in the CDR3. The CDR3: CASSSGVTRPSDEQFF. The DNA for the CDR3 is TGCGCCAGCAGCTCGGGGGTTACGCGGCCCTCGGATGAGCAGTTCTTC.

In regard to this clonotype: The germline gene is not matched at one end of the junction; a read error may be the cause. The chain recombines TRBV4-1 with TRBJ1-6; 7 bases fit TRBD1. The germline V gene encodes CDR1 MGHRA and CDR2 YSYEKL. The CDR3 runs to 16 residues. The CDR3 sequence is CANSLSSTGYNSPLHF. CDR3 nucleotide sequence: TGCGCCAACAGCCTATCTTCGACAGGGTACAATTCACCCCTCCACTTT.

This clonotype was counted between two and nine times. The chain uses TRBV4-2 and TRBJ2-5; D not certain. The J call is in doubt because the DNA end fits TRBJ2-7 better. Germline V gives CDR1 LGHNA, CDR2 YNFKEQ. This CDR3 region has 14 residues. This chain's CDR3 is CASSHRAVGDEQYF. CDR3 DNA sequence: TGTGCCAGCAGCCACCGAGCAGTTGGGGACGAGCAGTACTTC.

The V gene is TRBV5-1, the J gene TRBJ2-1; D is possibly TRBD2 (7 bases). The length of the CDR3 is 14 residues. The germline V gene encodes CDR1 SGHRS and CDR2 YFSETQ. V lost 4 bases and J lost 6, with 14 bases in between. CDR3 bases: TGCGCCAGCAGCACCGGGGGGCCCATCAATGAGCAGTTCTTC. Its protein product is CASSTGGPINEQFF. The variable domain in full, with the rest retrieved from reference TRBV5-1 and TRBJ2-1, is KAGVTQTPRYLIKTRGQQVTLSCSPISGHRSVSWYQQTPGQGLQFLFEYFSETQRNKGNFPGRFSGRQFSNSRSEMNVSTLELGDSALYLCASSTGGPINEQFFGPGTRLTVL.

This chain connects TRBV5-1 to TRBJ2-1; no firm D call. V was pared by 3 bases and J by 8 bases, with 9 bases between. Per the germline V gene, CDR1 is SGHRS and CDR2 is YFSETQ. The CDR3 loop spans 12 amino acids. The CDR3 region is CASSSRVDEQFF. The DNA of the CDR3 is TGCGCCAGCAGCTCCCGTGTGGATGAGCAGTTCTTC. The whole variable domain, filled in from reference TRBV5-1 and TRBJ2-1, reads KAGVTQTPRYLIKTRGQQVTLSCSPISGHRSVSWYQQTPGQGLQFLFEYFSETQRNKGNFPGRFSGRQFSNSRSEMNVSTLELGDSALYLCASSSRVDEQFFGPGTRLTVL.

V usage is TRBV20-1 and J usage is TRBJ2-3, with D unresolved. The ends were cut back, 1 base at V and 3 bases at J, with 14 bases in the middle. The CDR3 runs 15 residues. Germline CDR1 DFQATT, CDR2 SNEGSKA (reference sequence). The CDR3 reads CSARGLSKGTDTQYF. As DNA, the CDR3 is TGCAGTGCTAGAGGGCTGTCCAAAGGGACAGATACGCAGTATTTT.

The chain recombines TRBV11-2 with TRBJ2-1; 12 bases are a match to TRBD1. Germline loops: CDR1 SGHAT, CDR2 FQNNGV. The CDR3 has 22 residues. V lost 5 bases and J lost 7; bases outside the gene matches: 27. The DNA of the CDR3 is TGTGCCAGCAGCCGCATGGCCTGGACAACCCGGGACAGGGGGCGTTCGAGTAATGAGCAGTTCTTC. It codes for CASSRMAWTTRDRGRSSNEQFF.

This clonotype has only a few counts. J is TRBJ2-3 and V is TRBV28; a possible D gene is TRBD2 (6 bases). This CDR3 region has 14 residues. Germline CDR1 is MDHEN and CDR2 is SYDVKM. The V and J ends lost 5 bases and 5 bases respectively, with 14 bases between them. In DNA, the CDR3 is TGTGCCAGCAGTCCAGGAGCGGGTGGAGATACGCAGTATTTT. Protein: CASSPGAGGDTQYF.

The rearrangement links TRBV6-5 to TRBJ1-2; the D is unclear. This CDR3 contains 14 residues. Deletions cut 0 bases from V and 2 bases from J, with 7 bases between. Per germline, CDR1 MNHEY and CDR2 SVGAGI. In nucleotides, the CDR3 is TGTGCCAGCAGTTACTCGGGAGTAAACTATGGCTACACCTTC. Encoded protein: CASSYSGVNYGYTF.

This clonotype was seen only a few times. Here the CDR3 reads CASSYRGLHTEAFF. The CDR3 DNA reads TGTGCCAGCAGTTATCGGGGGTTACACACTGAAGCTTTCTTT. The chain carries TRBV6-6 and TRBJ1-1; tentative D call: TRBD1 (5 bases). The CDR3 runs 14 residues. Between the trimmed V and J ends, which lost 3 bases and 3 bases, there was a span of 11 bases. CDR1 is MNHNY, CDR2 SVGAGI, per germline (reference sequence).

This clonotype was recorded a few times. The chain couples TRBV5-1 to TRBJ2-1, with D possibly matching TRBD2 (6 bases). V lost 4 bases and J lost 10, with 12 bases in between. This CDR3 is 12 amino acids long. Per germline, CDR1 SGHRS and CDR2 YFSETQ. CDR3 protein: CASSTAGGEQFF. CDR3 DNA: TGCGCCAGCAGCACAGCGGGTGGCGAGCAGTTCTTC.

This clonotype showed up many times. The V call is TRBV7-2, the J call TRBJ2-7, with 9 bases identical to TRBD1. Per germline, CDR1 SGHTA and CDR2 FQGNSA. This CDR3 spans 14 amino acids. Unmatched junction bases numbered 7, after V lost 5 bases and J lost 5 bases. CDR3 region: CASSPDRGVHEQYF. The CDR3 DNA sequence: TGTGCCAGCAGCCCGGACAGGGGAGTCCACGAGCAGTACTTC.

In its sample, this clonotype was seen a few times. This sequence joins TRBV29-1 and TRBJ1-2, with D unresolved. Germline V gene sequence: CDR1 SQVTM, CDR2 ANQGSEA. This CDR3 is 15 amino acids long. Trimming stripped 3 bases from V and 0 bases from J, with 14 bases between. CDR3 amino acids: CSVDSAGPPNYGYTF. CDR3 bases: TGCAGCGTTGATTCGGCAGGCCCTCCTAACTATGGCTACACCTTC.

This chain joins TRBV6-5 and TRBJ2-5; a possible D gene is TRBD2 (6 bases). There are 15 residues in the CDR3. V lost 0 bases and J 5 bases, leaving 13 bases between the germline ends. Per the germline V gene, CDR1 is MNHEY and CDR2 is SVGAGI. CDR3 protein: CASSYSGGGGETQYF. CDR3 nucleotide sequence: TGTGCCAGCAGTTACTCGGGGGGAGGTGGGGAGACCCAGTACTTC.

This rearrangement joins TRBV25-1 to TRBJ1-2, with D maybe TRBD1 (6 bases). Per germline, CDR1 MGHDK and CDR2 SYGVNS. This CDR3 spans 16 amino acids. Trimming shortened V by 1 base and J by 2 bases, and 14 bases separated the two germline ends. In nucleotides, the CDR3 is TGTGCCAGCAGTGAATCGATAGGGGGGGCGAACTATGGCTACACCTTC. This encodes CASSESIGGANYGYTF.

This clonotype has just a few counts. CDR3 region: CASSLGAGVDEQYF. CDR3 nucleotide sequence: TGTGCCAGCAGCTTAGGCGCGGGGGTAGATGAGCAGTACTTC. V usage is TRBV5-4 and J usage is TRBJ2-5; 7 bases are shared with TRBD2. CDR1 and CDR2 (germline): SGHNT, YYREEE (reference sequence). Germline trimming cut 2 bases from V and 11 bases from J; bases unmatched to any gene: 12. The CDR3 consists of 14 residues.

This clonotype has just a few counts. The J gene is TRBJ2-3, the V gene TRBV9, with no clear D. V lost 4 bases, J lost 6 bases, and 9 bases lay in between. The CDR3 length is 12 residues. Germline loops: CDR1 SGDLS, CDR2 YYNGEE. The CDR3 DNA is TGTGCCAGCAGCCCTCAAAAGGATACGCAGTATTTT. Protein: CASSPQKDTQYF.

This clonotype was seen just once. The chain combines TRBV7-2 with TRBJ1-2; D might be TRBD1 (6 bases). Per germline, CDR1 SGHTA and CDR2 FQGNSA. The CDR3 has 15 residues. Trimming stripped 2 bases from V and 4 bases from J, with 14 bases between. CDR3 sequence: CASSLFPGAGYGYTF. CDR3 nucleotide sequence: TGTGCCAGCAGCTTATTCCCGGGGGCGGGCTATGGCTACACCTTC.